These T cell receptor beta chains were read from a single sample in a study of blood T cell repertoires in COVID-19. Repertoires were generated with immunoSEQ multiplex PCR, while TCRdb's copy carries only in-frame clones and drops some. The sample contains 150,000 or so clones, about 80% of which appear only once. What was sequenced was peripheral blood. These receptors all come from a woman aged 55-70 years with COVID-19, enrolled during active disease. Both conserved end residues are part of each CDR3. The D gene is left open where the match is weak. Expanded clones get a size class; other rows say once, few or many, or leave the size out.

j_gene,v_gene,abundance,d_gene,CDR3nt,CDR3aa
TRBJ2-7,TRBV5-4,.,TRBD2,TGTGCCAGCAGCTTACAGATCCCAGGGAGGGACGAGCAGTACTTC,CASSLQIPGRDEQYF
TRBJ2-3,TRBV18,.,.,TGTGCCAGCTCACCACCGCGGGACTTCCCGGGAGATACGCAGTATTTT,CASSPPRDFPGDTQYF
TRBJ2-2,TRBV7-3,.,TRBD1,TGTGCCAGCAGCTCCACCGGGACAGGGAACACCGGGGAGCTGTTTTTT,CASSSTGTGNTGELFF
TRBJ2-1,TRBV7-6,.,.,TGTGCCAGCAGCCCCCGACAGGTGACCGATGAGCAGTTCTTC,CASSPRQVTDEQFF
TRBJ1-5,TRBV5-8,.,TRBD1,TGTGCCAGCAGCTTGTTGACAGGGGGAAATCAGCCCCAGCATTTT,CASSLLTGGNQPQHF
TRBJ2-2,TRBV6-5,.,.,TGTGCCAGCAGGTCCGCCGGCGGGGAGCTGTTTTTT,CASRSAGGELFF
TRBJ2-3,TRBV24-1,.,TRBD2,TGTGCCACCAGTGATCCACAGACTAGCGGGAAAACCGATACGCAGTATTTT,CATSDPQTSGKTDTQYF
TRBJ1-1,TRBV7-9,.,TRBD1,TGTGCCAGCAGCCGACAGGGCGGTGAAGCTTTCTTT,CASSRQGGEAFF
TRBJ1-5,TRBV7-9,.,.,TGTGCCAGCAGCTTCGGGAATCAGCCCCAGCATTTT,CASSFGNQPQHF
TRBJ2-7,TRBV9,.,TRBD1,TGTGCCAGCAGCGTAGGTGACAGGACAGGGGGCGGCGAGCAGTACTTC,CASSVGDRTGGGEQYF
TRBJ2-6,TRBV7-6,.,.,TGTGCCAGCAGCGCGAGACAGGTGACATGGTCTGGGGCCAACGTCCTGACTTTC,CASSARQVTWSGANVLTF
TRBJ1-1,TRBV7-6,.,TRBD1,TGTGCCAGCAGCGCAGACAGGGGCACTGAAGCTTTCTTT,CASSADRGTEAFF
TRBJ1-1,TRBV6-5,.,.,TGTGCCGCCCGAGGGTCTCTGAACACTGAAGCTTTCTTT,CAARGSLNTEAFF
TRBJ2-1,TRBV5-1,.,.,TGCGCCAGCAGCTTGACTATCGCGGATAGCTCCTACAATGAGCAGTTCTTC,CASSLTIADSSYNEQFF
TRBJ1-6,TRBV7-6,few,TRBD1,TGTGCCAGCAGCTTAGGCGGACAGGGATATTCACCCCTCCACTTT,CASSLGGQGYSPLHF
TRBJ1-1,TRBV3-1/TRBV3-2,few,.,TGTGCCAGCAGCCGACTACAGGGACGGACTGAAGCTTTCTTT,CASSRLQGRTEAFF
TRBJ1-1,TRBV3-1/TRBV3-2,few,.,TGTGCCAGCAGCCAAGTATCGAACACTGAAGCTTTCTTT,CASSQVSNTEAFF
TRBJ1-5,TRBV2,.,.,TGTGCCAGCAGCCGACAGGTCCCTCAGCCCCAGCATTTT,CASSRQVPQPQHF
TRBJ1-2,TRBV11-2,.,TRBD1,TGTGCCAGCAGCTTAGGTTCAGGGGGAACTAACTATGGCTACACCTTC,CASSLGSGGTNYGYTF
TRBJ1-4,TRBV19,.,.,TGTGCCAGTAGTACCTGGCCAGGGTGGGATGAAAAACTGTTTTTT,CASSTWPGWDEKLFF
TRBJ1-3,TRBV9,few,.,TGTGCCAGCAGCCCCCGGGCTGGAAACACCATATATTTT,CASSPRAGNTIYF
TRBJ1-3,TRBV7-9,.,.,TGTGCCAGCAGCCCATCTGGAAACACCATATATTTT,CASSPSGNTIYF
TRBJ1-1,TRBV19,.,TRBD1,TGTGCCAGTAGTAGGGACAGGGTGAACACTGAAGCTTTCTTT,CASSRDRVNTEAFF
TRBJ1-2,TRBV3-1/TRBV3-2,.,TRBD1,TGTGCCAGCAGCCAAAGGGGGACAGGTGCTTATGGCTACACCTTC,CASSQRGTGAYGYTF
TRBJ2-3,TRBV18,.,.,TGTGCCAGCTCACCGAGCCGCACAGATACGCAGTATTTT,CASSPSRTDTQYF
TRBJ2-3,TRBV4-2,many,TRBD2,TGTGCCAGCAGCCAAGGGGCTAGCGGGGGGGCCACTAGCACAGATACGCAGTATTTT,CASSQGASGGATSTDTQYF
TRBJ1-2,TRBV19,.,TRBD1,TGTGCCAGTAGTCCCCCAGGGGGCGGCTACACCTTC,CASSPPGGGYTF
TRBJ2-2,TRBV9,.,TRBD1,TGTGCCAGCAGCGTTACACAGGGGGTCCCTCCCGGGGAGCTGTTTTTT,CASSVTQGVPPGELFF
TRBJ2-7,TRBV2,.,TRBD2,TGTGCCAGCAGAAGGACTAGCGGGTTCTACGAGCAGTACTTC,CASRRTSGFYEQYF
TRBJ2-5,TRBV5-1,.,.,TGCGCCAGCAGCCTGGAGCCGGGCCAAGAGACCCAGTACTTC,CASSLEPGQETQYF
TRBJ2-2,TRBV4-2,.,TRBD1,TGTGCCAGCAGCCCGGACAGGGGTACGTGGAGGGAGCTGTTTTTT,CASSPDRGTWRELFF
TRBJ2-7,TRBV7-9,.,TRBD1,TGTGCCAGCAGCCAATGGGACAGGGGGCAATACGAGCAGTACTTC,CASSQWDRGQYEQYF
TRBJ1-1,TRBV6-5,.,TRBD1,TGTGCCAGCATCGGACAGGGGAGCACTGAAGCTTTCTTT,CASIGQGSTEAFF
TRBJ1-1,TRBV5-5,few,.,TGTGCCAGCAGCTTGTCACAGGGAAGGACTGAAGCTTTCTTT,CASSLSQGRTEAFF
TRBJ2-3,TRBV11-3,once,.,TGTGCCAGCAGCTTAGAAGCACAGGATACGCAGTATTTT,CASSLEAQDTQYF
TRBJ1-1,TRBV7-3,.,.,TGTGCCAGCAGCTTAAAACCGGGGTACACTGAAGCTTTCTTT,CASSLKPGYTEAFF
TRBJ2-7,TRBV5-1,.,TRBD2,TGCGCCAGCCGCCGACTAGCGGGAGAAGGTGCCTACGAGCAGTACTTC,CASRRLAGEGAYEQYF